The next 9 T cell receptor beta chains were all read from a single sample in a study of shared clonotypes between healthy human individuals. The protocol was immunoSEQ multiplex PCR, while the TCRdb copy is restricted to in-frame clones and leaves out a portion. Of approximately 2.5 million clones in the sample, 80% to 95% were seen once. Sequenced: naive CD4+ T cells from PBMCs. As for subset: CD45RA+ positively selected. The receptor set was obtained from a man younger than 35 in good health. Some clones in this sample may be carry-over from other donors' samples.

V and J are TRBV7-3 and TRBJ2-3, with 10 positions matching TRBD2. This CDR3 region has 15 residues. Trimming removed 6 bases from V and 0 bases from J; junction bases left unmatched: 3. CDR1 is SGHTA and CDR2 is FQGTGA in the germline V gene. The CDR3 region has the DNA TGTGCCAGCAGAAAGGGACTAGCGAGCACAGATACGCAGTATTTT. Protein sequence: CASRKGLASTDTQYF. The full variable domain, with the rest looked up from reference TRBV7-3 and TRBJ2-3, is GAGVSQTPSNKVTEKGKYVELRCDPISGHTALYWYRQSLGQGPEFLIYFQGTGAADDSGLPNDRFFAVRPEGSVSTLKIQRTERGDSAVYLCASRKGLASTDTQYFGPGTRLTVL.

This chain uses TRBV9 with TRBJ2-1; 7 bases are a match to TRBD2. The germline V gene encodes CDR1 SGDLS and CDR2 YYNGEE. The CDR3 has 16 amino acids. J was trimmed by 3 bases and V by 0 bases; bases with no gene match: 6. CDR3 coding DNA: TGTGCCAGCAGCGTAGGTCTAGCGGTCGGCTACAATGAGCAGTTCTTC. Translated: CASSVGLAVGYNEQFF.

This chain links TRBV5-1 with TRBJ2-4; TRBD1 matches at 9 bases. CDR1 is SGHRS, CDR2 YFSETQ, per germline. V lost 4 bases to trimming and J lost 6 bases; unmatched junction nucleotides: 11. The CDR3 runs 16 residues. The CDR3 loop is CASSPTGGAMSNIQYF. Here the CDR3 DNA reads TGCGCCAGCAGCCCCACAGGGGGCGCGATGTCAAACATTCAGTACTTC.

Points on this clone: The same CDR3 can be traced to other DNA sequences in this sample. The rearrangement uses TRBV19 and TRBJ1-4; TRBD1 might be the D (5 bases). V lost 4 bases, J lost 1 base, and 7 bases lay in between. The CDR3 contains 14 residues. The germline V gene encodes CDR1 LNHDA and CDR2 SQIVND (reference sequence). The CDR3 coding sequence is TGTGCCAGTAGTACGACAGTAACTAATGAAAAACTGTTTTTT. It specifies CASSTTVTNEKLFF.

On this clone: The same CDR3 can be traced to other DNA sequences in this sample. The chain recombines TRBV5-1 with TRBJ2-7; 8 nucleotides align to TRBD1. Germline V CDR1 and CDR2: SGHRS, YFSETQ. J was trimmed by 4 bases and V by 0 bases; bases with no gene match: 3. This CDR3 has 14 amino acids. The CDR3 loop is CASSLATGGYEQYF. DNA for the CDR3: TGCGCCAGCAGCTTGGCTACAGGGGGATACGAGCAGTACTTC. The full variable domain, in which reference TRBV5-1 and TRBJ2-7 provide the parts outside the CDR3, is KAGVTQTPRYLIKTRGQQVTLSCSPISGHRSVSWYQQTPGQGLQFLFEYFSETQRNKGNFPGRFSGRQFSNSRSEMNVSTLELGDSALYLCASSLATGGYEQYFGPGTRLTVT.

The chain links TRBV6-6 to TRBJ1-2; D not resolved. The V end was cut by 2 bases, the J end by 2 bases, with 6 bases between. Germline CDR1 is MNHNY and CDR2 is SVGAGI (reference sequence). This CDR3 contains 13 residues. CDR3 in DNA: TGTGCCAGCAGTTACGGGAAGAACTATGGCTACACCTTC. Protein sequence: CASSYGKNYGYTF.

This chain links TRBV30 with TRBJ1-6; possible D gene TRBD1, 6 bases. Germline values: CDR1 GTSNPN, CDR2 SVGIG (reference sequence). V lost 0 bases and J lost 8, with 14 bases in between. The CDR3 contains 15 residues. DNA of the CDR3: TGTGCCTGGAGTGTACACTCCGGGGGCGATTCACCCCTCCACTTT. It codes for CAWSVHSGGDSPLHF.

The CDR3: CASSLAPNTEAFF. The CDR3 DNA reads TGTGCCAGCAGTTTAGCCCCGAACACTGAAGCTTTCTTT. J is TRBJ1-1 and V is TRBV28; D is uncertain. Germline values: CDR1 MDHEN, CDR2 SYDVKM. The CDR3 has 13 amino acids. V was clipped by 2 bases and J by 1 base, with 5 bases between them.

The V call is TRBV10-3, the J call TRBJ1-5; 8 bases map to TRBD1. The junction had 5 bases not matched to a gene; V was cut back by 0 bases and J by 7 bases. This CDR3 has 15 amino acids. Germline V gene lookup returns CDR1 ENHRY and CDR2 SYGVKD. The CDR3 sequence: CAISESGQGKQPQHF. The CDR3 DNA is TGTGCCATCAGTGAGTCAGGACAGGGTAAACAGCCCCAGCATTTT.